This TCR beta chain was identified during a study of cytomegalovirus exposure and HLA in healthy donors. The CDR3 is made up of 14 amino acids. From germline, CDR1 is SNHLY and CDR2 FYNNEI. The V end was cut by 3 bases, the J end by 1 base, with 9 bases between. This clone appeared a single time. 60 Vbeta and 13 Jbeta primers were used in PCR. Produced via immunoSEQ multiplex PCR; TCRdb's table is partial and in-frame only. The sample consists of some 150,000 clones, roughly 83% of them appearing once. The J gene is TRBJ1-1, the V gene TRBV2, with a tentative D call TRBD1 (5 bases). Source material: PBMCs. The receptor's source is a human donor in good health. The CDR3 is CASSDQGKNTEAFF. CDR3 bases: TGTGCCAGCAGTGACCAGGGAAAGAACACTGAAGCTTTCTTT.